This T cell receptor (beta chain) is drawn from a study of cytomegalovirus exposure and HLA in healthy donors. Notes on the study in general: Reports indicated that the classifier achieved high specificity and sensitivity in diagnosing cytomegalovirus status.

It was with 60 Vbeta and 13 Jbeta primers that the PCR ran. Sequenced by immunoSEQ multiplex PCR; TCRdb stores in-frame clones only, minus some. Of around 110,000 clones listed, about 69% are singletons. The V gene lost 3 bases and the J gene lost 5 bases, with 7 bases spanning the gap. The CDR3 has 12 residues. The germline gives CDR1 SGHTA, CDR2 FQGTGA. Remarks on this clone: Its antigen is undetermined.

This sequence joins TRBV7-3 and TRBJ1-1, with D hard to call. The receptor was isolated from a woman aged 18-29 years in good health and CMV-seronegative. Sequencing was carried out using PBMCs. CDR3 residues: CASSFRTTEAFF. Written as DNA, the CDR3 is TGTGCCAGCAGCTTTCGAACAACTGAAGCTTTCTTT.